Listed below are T cell receptor beta chains from one sample, sequenced in a study of T-cell reconstitution after alpha-beta-depleted transplantation in children. TCRdb reprocessed the PCR reads with MiXCR, giving one entry per CDR3 protein. The sample holds about 980,000 distinct CDR3 sequences, roughly 29% seen once. Here the sequenced sample was PBMCs, mostly from graft donor cells, taken 360 days after TCRalphabeta/CD19-depleted stem cell transplant. Every receptor here comes from a boy under three years old who had a stem cell transplant for SCID, so the T cells may come from the graft donor. Both conserved end residues are part of each CDR3. A D gene is named only where the DNA matches it firmly. Size is omitted from some rows. Given values are once, few, many or a class for expanded clones.

clone size,D gene,V gene,J gene,CDR3 length,CDR3 DNA,CDR3 protein
few,TRBD1,TRBV6-1,TRBJ1-4,15,TGTGCCAGCAGTGACAGGGGGCTAACTAATGAAAAACTGTTTTTT,CASSDRGLTNEKLFF
NA,TRBD1,TRBV11-2,TRBJ2-5,15,TGTGCCAGCAGCGCAGGGACAGGGGGACTAGAGACCCAGTACTTC,CASSAGTGGLETQYF
few,NA,TRBV9,TRBJ2-1,14,TGTGCCAGCAGCGTAAGCGGAGACACCAATGAGCAGTTCTTC,CASSVSGDTNEQFF
few,NA,TRBV5-1,TRBJ2-7,13,TGCGCCAGCAGGAGGACGGATGCCTACGAGCAGTACTTC,CASRRTDAYEQYF
NA,TRBD1,TRBV27,TRBJ2-1,15,TGTGCCAGCAGTTCATCCGGGACAGGAGGCAATGAGCAGTTCTTC,CASSSSGTGGNEQFF
few,NA,TRBV12-3/TRBV12-4,TRBJ2-2,14,TGTGCCAGCAGGGAGGAGGGCAGCACCGGGGAGCTGTTTTTT,CASREEGSTGELFF
NA,NA,TRBV12-3/TRBV12-4,TRBJ2-1,15,TGTGCCAGCACCATCCGGGGGACCTCCTACAATGAGCAGTTCTTC,CASTIRGTSYNEQFF
NA,TRBD2,TRBV12-3/TRBV12-4,TRBJ2-1,16,TGTGCCAGCAGTTTAGCCGTGAGCGGGGGCCTCAGGGAGCAGTTCTTC,CASSLAVSGGLREQFF
NA,NA,TRBV28,TRBJ2-3,13,TGTGCCAGCTCAAACCCGGGTACAGATACGCAGTATTTT,CASSNPGTDTQYF
few,NA,TRBV5-6,TRBJ1-1,15,TGTGCCAGCAGCTACGGAGACGGGATGAACACTGAAGCTTTCTTT,CASSYGDGMNTEAFF
few,TRBD2,TRBV7-2,TRBJ2-3,16,TGTGCCAGCAGCTTTGTCCGACTAGCGGGGGGAGAGGCGCAGTATTTT,CASSFVRLAGGEAQYF
many,TRBD2,TRBV5-1,TRBJ2-3,14,TGTGCCAGCAGAACCAGCGGGGGCACAGATACGCAGTATTTT,CASRTSGGTDTQYF
few,NA,TRBV9,TRBJ2-6,15,TGTGCCAGCAGCGCCAGGGGATCTGGGGCCAACGTCCTGACTTTC,CASSARGSGANVLTF
NA,TRBD2,TRBV29-1,TRBJ2-3,14,TGCAGCGTCCTCCTAGCGGGGGTAGAGGATACGCAGTATTTT,CSVLLAGVEDTQYF
NA,NA,TRBV12-3/TRBV12-4,TRBJ1-5,15,TGTGCCAGCACCCTTGGGGCAGGTGGCAATCAGCCCCAGCATTTT,CASTLGAGGNQPQHF
NA,NA,TRBV4-3,TRBJ2-3,13,TGCGCCAGCAGCCATGGTAGCACAGATACGCAGTATTTT,CASSHGSTDTQYF
NA,TRBD1,TRBV27,TRBJ1-2,16,TGTGCCAGCAGTTTTCGTCCGGAGGGGGCGCAGGATGGCTACACCTTC,CASSFRPEGAQDGYTF
NA,TRBD2,TRBV27,TRBJ2-1,16,TGTGCCAGCATGACAATAGCGGGGGGGGGCAGGAATGAGCAGTTCTTC,CASMTIAGGGRNEQFF
many,NA,TRBV6-1,TRBJ2-5,14,TGTGCCAGCAGTGAAGGACAGCCCCAAGAGACCCAGTACTTC,CASSEGQPQETQYF
NA,NA,TRBV25-1,TRBJ2-2,15,TGTGCCAGCAGTGGCCCAGGGAAGAACACCGGGGAGCTGTTTTTT,CASSGPGKNTGELFF
NA,TRBD1,TRBV19,TRBJ2-1,13,TGTGCCAGTTTGGGACAGGGTCCCAATGAGCAGTTCTTC,CASLGQGPNEQFF
NA,NA,TRBV12-3/TRBV12-4,TRBJ2-2,14,TGTGCCAGCATTGGGGGGATTGGCACCGGGGAGCTGTTTTTT,CASIGGIGTGELFF
few,TRBD2,TRBV25-1,TRBJ2-1,15,TGTGCCAGCGGAGCAAGCGGGAGCTCCTACAATGAGCAGTTCTTC,CASGASGSSYNEQFF
NA,NA,TRBV7-9,TRBJ2-1,11,TGTGCCAGCAGCGGTATTAATGAGCAGTTCTTC,CASSGINEQFF
NA,TRBD1,TRBV3-1,TRBJ1-1,15,TGTGCCAGCAGCCCCGAAGGGCCGGGACAGAGTGAAGCTTTCTTT,CASSPEGPGQSEAFF
NA,NA,TRBV9,TRBJ2-1,13,TGTGCCAGCAGCCCCCCGACTAGGGGTGAGCAGTTCTTC,CASSPPTRGEQFF
NA,NA,TRBV10-3,TRBJ1-1,15,TGTGCCATCAGTGAGTCCCGCAGGGGATATGGTGAAGCTTTCTTT,CAISESRRGYGEAFF
NA,NA,TRBV12-3/TRBV12-4,TRBJ2-3,15,TGTGCCAGCAGTTTACAGGCTTCCCGGGGAGATACGCAGTATTTT,CASSLQASRGDTQYF
NA,NA,TRBV20-1,TRBJ1-5,15,TGCAGTGCTAGAGCGACCGGGGTTGGCAATCAGCCCCAGCATTTT,CSARATGVGNQPQHF
once,TRBD2,TRBV5-5,TRBJ2-3,15,TGTGCCAGCAGCCCCGGACTAGGGCAGGGAGATACGCAGTATTTT,CASSPGLGQGDTQYF
NA,TRBD1,TRBV20-1,TRBJ1-5,14,TGCAGTGCCATCAGGGACAGGGGCAATCAGCCCCAGCATTTT,CSAIRDRGNQPQHF
few,NA,TRBV5-1,TRBJ2-7,13,TGCGCCAGCAGCCCATTTTCCGACAGGGAGGCTTACTTC,CASSPFSDREAYF
few,NA,TRBV29-1,TRBJ2-4,11,TGCAGTTTACAGATAGGAAACATTCAGTACTTC,CSLQIGNIQYF
once,NA,TRBV7-9,TRBJ2-7,14,TGTGCCAGCAGCTTAGGGCCGAGTAGCAAGTTCGGGTACTTC,CASSLGPSSKFGYF
NA,NA,TRBV7-9,TRBJ2-1,11,TGTGCCAGCAGCTTAAGGGACTCAAAGTTCTTC,CASSLRDSKFF
NA,NA,TRBV20-1,TRBJ2-2,14,TGCAGTGCTGGACCAAGACTGAACACCGGGGAGCTGTTTTTT,CSAGPRLNTGELFF
many,NA,TRBV5-5,TRBJ2-3,15,TGTGCCAGCAGCCTACCGGGACTTTCCACAGATACGCAGTATTTT,CASSLPGLSTDTQYF
NA,NA,TRBV20-1,TRBJ2-3,13,TGCAGTGCGGGGGCCTTCTCTACAGATACGCAGTATTTT,CSAGAFSTDTQYF
NA,TRBD2,TRBV29-1,TRBJ2-7,14,TGCAGCGTAGCCCCCGGGACTACTCCGAGGGAGCAGTACTTC,CSVAPGTTPREQYF
NA,NA,TRBV20-1,TRBJ1-1,12,TGCAGTGCTAGCGGTATTTACACTGAAGCTTTCTTT,CSASGIYTEAFF
NA,NA,TRBV7-2,TRBJ2-3,14,TGTGCCAGCAGCTTTTCGGTCCGGACAGATACGCAGTATTTT,CASSFSVRTDTQYF
once,NA,TRBV4-1,TRBJ1-1,15,TGCGCCAGCAGCCAAGATACCGGCCGGCCGGATACAGCTTTCTTT,CASSQDTGRPDTAFF
NA,NA,TRBV6-5,TRBJ2-1,15,TGTGCCAGCAGTTGCTCGCTAGACTACTACAATGAGCAGTTCTTC,CASSCSLDYYNEQFF
NA,NA,TRBV15,TRBJ1-1,13,TGTGCCACCAGCAGAGATCCGACGACTGAAGCTTTCTTT,CATSRDPTTEAFF
NA,TRBD1,TRBV12-3/TRBV12-4,TRBJ2-5,20,TGTGCCAGCAGTTTTACGGTCTTGCGGGTACAGGGGGCCCTAGTCGGGACCCAGTACTTC,CASSFTVLRVQGALVGTQYF
many,NA,TRBV27,TRBJ1-5,13,TGTGCCAGCAGTTTATCGGGGTGGGAGCCCCAGCATTTT,CASSLSGWEPQHF
NA,TRBD2,TRBV20-1,TRBJ2-2,15,TGCAGTGCGACGGGACTAGGGACGAACACCGGGGAGCTGTTTTTT,CSATGLGTNTGELFF